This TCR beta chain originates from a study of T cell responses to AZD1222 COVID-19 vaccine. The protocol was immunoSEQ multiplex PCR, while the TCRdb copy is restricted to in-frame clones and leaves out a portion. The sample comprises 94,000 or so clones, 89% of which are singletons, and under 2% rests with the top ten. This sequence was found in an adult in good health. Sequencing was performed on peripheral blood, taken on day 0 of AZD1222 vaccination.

CDR3 sequence (DNA): TGTGCCAGCAGTCCCGGGGCAGACTATGGCTACACCTTC. Translating it yields CASSPGADYGYTF. The chain carries TRBV6-5 and TRBJ1-2; D is possibly TRBD1 (5 bases). With 5 bases removed from V and 3 bases from J, the gap between germline ends came to 10 bases. The V gene's germline CDR1 is MNHEY and CDR2 SVGAGI. CDR3 size: 13 residues.